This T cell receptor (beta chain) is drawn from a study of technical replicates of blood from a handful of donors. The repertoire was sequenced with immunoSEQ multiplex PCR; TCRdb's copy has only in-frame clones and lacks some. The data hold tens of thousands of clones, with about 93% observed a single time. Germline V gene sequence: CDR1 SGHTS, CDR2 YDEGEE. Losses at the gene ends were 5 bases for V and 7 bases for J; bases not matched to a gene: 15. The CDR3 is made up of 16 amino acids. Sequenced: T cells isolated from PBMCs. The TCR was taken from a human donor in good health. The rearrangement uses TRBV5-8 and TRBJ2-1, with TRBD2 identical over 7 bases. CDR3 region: CASRPEGLAEKNEQFF. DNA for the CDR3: TGTGCCAGCAGGCCCGAAGGGCTAGCGGAGAAGAATGAGCAGTTCTTC.